The 3 T cell receptor beta chains listed next were all sequenced from one sample in a study of cytomegalovirus exposure and HLA in healthy donors. The PCR ran on 60 Vbeta and 13 Jbeta primers. Produced via immunoSEQ multiplex PCR; TCRdb's table is partial and in-frame only. The sample lists about 76,000 clones; more than 60% were seen once. Sequencing input: PBMCs. The receptors shown here come from a male donor in good health and CMV-seropositive.

This clone was recorded only once. This CDR3 is CASSPDYSGNTIYF. The CDR3 DNA sequence: TGTGCCAGCTCACCAGACTACTCTGGAAACACCATATATTTT. The J gene is TRBJ1-3, the V gene TRBV18, with D hard to call. This CDR3 has 14 amino acids. V was shortened by 2 bases and J by 0 bases, with 5 bases between the two germline ends. Germline V gene data show CDR1 as KGHSH and CDR2 as LQKENI.

This chain links TRBV10-3 with TRBJ2-2; D is possibly TRBD2 (6 bases). V gave up 4 bases and J gave up 2 bases, with 11 bases separating them. From germline, CDR1 is ENHRY and CDR2 SYGVKD. This CDR3 region has 15 residues. The CDR3 is CAISGQGLNTGELFF. CDR3 sequence (DNA): TGTGCCATCAGTGGGCAGGGACTTAACACCGGGGAGCTGTTTTTT.

This clone was counted between two and nine times. This chain links TRBV5-4 with TRBJ2-7, with 8 bases aligning to TRBD1. Germline V lookup: CDR1 SGHNT, CDR2 YYREEE (reference sequence). The CDR3 is 14 amino acids. The V segment lost 4 bases and the J segment 3 bases; nucleotides outside the gene matches: 6. The CDR3 DNA reads as TGTGCCAGCAGCGGGGGACAGGAGTTCTACGAGCAGTACTTC. Translating it yields CASSGGQEFYEQYF.